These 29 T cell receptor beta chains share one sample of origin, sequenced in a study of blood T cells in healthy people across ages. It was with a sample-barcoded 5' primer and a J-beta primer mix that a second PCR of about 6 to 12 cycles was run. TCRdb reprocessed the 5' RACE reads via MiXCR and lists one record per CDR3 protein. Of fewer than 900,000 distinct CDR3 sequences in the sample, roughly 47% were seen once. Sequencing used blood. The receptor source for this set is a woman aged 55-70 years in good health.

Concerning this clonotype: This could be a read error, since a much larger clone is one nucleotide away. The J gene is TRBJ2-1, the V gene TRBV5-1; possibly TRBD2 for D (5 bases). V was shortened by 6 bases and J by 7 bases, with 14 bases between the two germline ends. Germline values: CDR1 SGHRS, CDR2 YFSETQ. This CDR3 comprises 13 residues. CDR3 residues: CASKLELGNEQFF. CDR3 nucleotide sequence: TGCGCCAGCAAACTAGAACTGGGGAATGAGCAGTTCTTC.

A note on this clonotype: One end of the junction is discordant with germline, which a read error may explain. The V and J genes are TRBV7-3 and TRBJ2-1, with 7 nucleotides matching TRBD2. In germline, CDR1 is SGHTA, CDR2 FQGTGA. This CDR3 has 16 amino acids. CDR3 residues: CAGSLTSAGPFNEQFF. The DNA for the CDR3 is TGTGCCGGCAGCTTAACGTCAGCGGGACCTTTCAATGAGCAGTTCTTC.

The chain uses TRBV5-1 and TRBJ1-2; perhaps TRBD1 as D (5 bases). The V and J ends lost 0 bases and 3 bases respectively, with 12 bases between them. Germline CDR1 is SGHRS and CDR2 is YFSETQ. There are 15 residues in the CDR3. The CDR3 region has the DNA TGCGCCAGCAGCTTGGATCCAGGGACGGACTATGGCTACACCTTC. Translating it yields CASSLDPGTDYGYTF.

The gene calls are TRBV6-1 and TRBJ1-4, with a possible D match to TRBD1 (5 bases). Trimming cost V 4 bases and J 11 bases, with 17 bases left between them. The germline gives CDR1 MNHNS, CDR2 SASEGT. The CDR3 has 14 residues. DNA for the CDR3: TGTGCCAGCAGTGCTGTGGGGGATACTGGGAAACTGTTTTTT. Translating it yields CASSAVGDTGKLFF.

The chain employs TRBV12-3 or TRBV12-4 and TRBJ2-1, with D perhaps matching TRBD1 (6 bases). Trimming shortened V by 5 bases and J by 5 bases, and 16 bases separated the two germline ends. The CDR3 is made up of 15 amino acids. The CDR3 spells CASSPDQGQDNEQFF. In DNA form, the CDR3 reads TGTGCCAGCAGTCCTGACCAGGGGCAGGACAATGAGCAGTTCTTC.

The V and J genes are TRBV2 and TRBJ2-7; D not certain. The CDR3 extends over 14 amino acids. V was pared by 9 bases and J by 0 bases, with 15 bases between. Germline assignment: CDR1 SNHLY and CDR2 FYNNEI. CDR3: CASKTEAYSYEQYF. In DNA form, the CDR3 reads TGTGCCAGTAAGACCGAAGCCTACTCCTACGAGCAGTACTTC. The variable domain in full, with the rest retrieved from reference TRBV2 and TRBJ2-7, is EPEVTQTPSHQVTQMGQEVILRCVPISNHLYFYWYRQILGQKVEFLVSFYNNEISEKSEIFDDQFSVERPDGSNFTLKIRSTKLEDSAMYFCASKTEAYSYEQYFGPGTRLTVT.

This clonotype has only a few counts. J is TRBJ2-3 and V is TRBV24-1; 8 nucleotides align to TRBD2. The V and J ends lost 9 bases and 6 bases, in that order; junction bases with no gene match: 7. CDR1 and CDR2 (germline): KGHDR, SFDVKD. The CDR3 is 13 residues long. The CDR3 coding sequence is TGTGCCACCGGGCGGGGGGTTTCGGATACGCAGTATTTT. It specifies CATGRGVSDTQYF.

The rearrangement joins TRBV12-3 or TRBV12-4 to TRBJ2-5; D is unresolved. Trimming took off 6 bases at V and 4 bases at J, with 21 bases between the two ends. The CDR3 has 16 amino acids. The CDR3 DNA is TGTGCCAGCAGGCCCACCTTATGGAACCTCCGAGAGACCCAGTACTTC. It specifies CASRPTLWNLRETQYF.

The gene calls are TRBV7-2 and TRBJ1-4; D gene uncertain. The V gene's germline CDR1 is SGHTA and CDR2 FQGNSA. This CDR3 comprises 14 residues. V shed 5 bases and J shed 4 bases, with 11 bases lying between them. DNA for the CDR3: TGTGCCAGCAGCGAGAGACATCTTAATGAAAAACTGTTTTTT. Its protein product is CASSERHLNEKLFF. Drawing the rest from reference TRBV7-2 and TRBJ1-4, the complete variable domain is GAGVSQSPSNKVTEKGKDVELRCDPISGHTALYWYRQSLGQGLEFLIYFQGNSAPDKSGLPSDRFSAERTGGSVSTLTIQRTQQEDSAVYLCASSERHLNEKLFFGSGTQLSVL.

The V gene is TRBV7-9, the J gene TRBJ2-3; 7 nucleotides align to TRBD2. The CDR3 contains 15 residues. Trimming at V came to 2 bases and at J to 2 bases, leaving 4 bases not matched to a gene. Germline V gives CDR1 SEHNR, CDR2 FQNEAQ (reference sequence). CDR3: CASSLLADHTDTQYF. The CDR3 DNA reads TGTGCCAGCAGCTTACTAGCGGATCACACAGATACGCAGTATTTT.

The CDR3 loop is CASSQGDGPGINADTQYF. The CDR3 DNA reads TGCGCCAGCAGCCAAGGGGATGGCCCGGGTATCAACGCAGATACGCAGTATTTT. V and J are TRBV4-3 and TRBJ2-3; no clear D. The germline V gene has CDR1 LGHNA and CDR2 YSLEER. The CDR3 is 18 residues long. The V end lost 1 base, the J end lost 4 bases, and 21 bases lay between the germline ends.

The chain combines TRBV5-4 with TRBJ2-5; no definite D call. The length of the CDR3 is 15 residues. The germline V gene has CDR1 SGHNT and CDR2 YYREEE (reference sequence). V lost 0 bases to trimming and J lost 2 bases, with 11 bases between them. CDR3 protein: CASSLALGKQETQYF. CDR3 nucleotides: TGTGCCAGCAGCTTGGCCTTGGGGAAACAAGAGACCCAGTACTTC.

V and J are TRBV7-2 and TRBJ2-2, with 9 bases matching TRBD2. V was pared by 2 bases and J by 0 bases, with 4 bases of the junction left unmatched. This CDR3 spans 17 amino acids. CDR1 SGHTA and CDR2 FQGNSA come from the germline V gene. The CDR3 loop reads CASSLNSGGTNTGELFF. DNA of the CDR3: TGTGCCAGCAGCTTAAATAGCGGGGGAACGAACACCGGGGAGCTGTTTTTT. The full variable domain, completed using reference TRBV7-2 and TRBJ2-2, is GAGVSQSPSNKVTEKGKDVELRCDPISGHTALYWYRQSLGQGLEFLIYFQGNSAPDKSGLPSDRFSAERTGGSVSTLTIQRTQQEDSAVYLCASSLNSGGTNTGELFFGEGSRLTVL.

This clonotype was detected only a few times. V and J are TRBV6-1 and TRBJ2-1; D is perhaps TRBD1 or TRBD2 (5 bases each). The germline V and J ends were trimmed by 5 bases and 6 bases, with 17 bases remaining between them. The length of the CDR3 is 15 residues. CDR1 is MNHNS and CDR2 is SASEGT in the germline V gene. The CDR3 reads CASSSGTDTINEQFF. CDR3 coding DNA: TGTGCCAGCAGTTCCGGGACCGATACCATCAATGAGCAGTTCTTC.

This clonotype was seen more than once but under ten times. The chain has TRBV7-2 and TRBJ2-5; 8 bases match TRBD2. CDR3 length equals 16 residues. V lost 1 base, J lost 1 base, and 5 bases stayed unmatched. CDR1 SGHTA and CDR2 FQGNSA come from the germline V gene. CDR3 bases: TGTGCCAGCAGCTTAGAGCCGGGAGGGACCCAAGAGACCCAGTACTTC. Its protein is CASSLEPGGTQETQYF.

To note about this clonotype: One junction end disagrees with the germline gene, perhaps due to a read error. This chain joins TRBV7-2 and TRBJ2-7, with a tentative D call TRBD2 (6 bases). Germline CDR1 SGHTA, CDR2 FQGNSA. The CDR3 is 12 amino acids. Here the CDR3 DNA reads TGTGCCAGCAGCTTATGGGGGGACGAGCGGTACTTC. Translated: CASSLWGDERYF.

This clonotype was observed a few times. The CDR3 is CAISESQVAYEQYF. In nucleotides, the CDR3 is TGTGCCATCAGTGAGTCGCAGGTAGCCTACGAGCAGTACTTC. The genes are TRBV10-3 and TRBJ2-7; D gene uncertain. Trimming pared 0 bases from V and 2 bases from J, leaving 8 bases between. This CDR3 comprises 14 residues. CDR1 and CDR2 from the germline V gene are ENHRY and SYGVKD.

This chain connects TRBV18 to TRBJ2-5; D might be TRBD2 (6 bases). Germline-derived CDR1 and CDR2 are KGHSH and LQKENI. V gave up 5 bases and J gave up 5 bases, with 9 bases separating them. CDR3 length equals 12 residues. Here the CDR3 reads CASSARGETQYF. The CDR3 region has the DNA TGTGCCAGCTCAGCCCGGGGGGAGACCCAGTACTTC.

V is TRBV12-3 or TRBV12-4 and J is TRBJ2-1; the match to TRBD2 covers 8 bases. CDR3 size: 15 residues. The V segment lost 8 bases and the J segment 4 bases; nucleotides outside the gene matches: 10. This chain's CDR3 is CASANLAGGYNEQFF. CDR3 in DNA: TGTGCCAGCGCGAACCTGGCGGGAGGTTACAATGAGCAGTTCTTC.

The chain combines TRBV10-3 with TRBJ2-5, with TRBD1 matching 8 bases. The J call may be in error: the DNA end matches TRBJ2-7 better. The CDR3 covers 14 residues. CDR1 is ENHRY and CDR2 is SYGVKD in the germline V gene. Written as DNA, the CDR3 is TGTGCCATCAACTCCCCAGGGGGCCGTCGCGAGCAGTACTTC. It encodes CAINSPGGRREQYF.

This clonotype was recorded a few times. The CDR3 loop reads CASSLAHRPRSSRAYNEQFF. The CDR3 nucleotides are TGTGCCAGCAGCTTAGCGCACCGGCCTCGGAGTAGCCGAGCCTACAATGAGCAGTTCTTC. This chain links TRBV7-2 with TRBJ2-1; the D is unclear. The CDR3 is 20 amino acids. Deletions cut 0 bases from V and 2 bases from J, with 23 bases between. Germline assignment: CDR1 SGHTA and CDR2 FQGNSA.

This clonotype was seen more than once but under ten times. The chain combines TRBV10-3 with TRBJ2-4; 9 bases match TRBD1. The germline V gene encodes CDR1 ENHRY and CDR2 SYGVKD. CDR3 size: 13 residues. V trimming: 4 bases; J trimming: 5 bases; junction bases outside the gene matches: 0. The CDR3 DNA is TGTGCCATCAGTGGACAGGGGGAAAACATTCAGTACTTC. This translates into CAISGQGENIQYF.

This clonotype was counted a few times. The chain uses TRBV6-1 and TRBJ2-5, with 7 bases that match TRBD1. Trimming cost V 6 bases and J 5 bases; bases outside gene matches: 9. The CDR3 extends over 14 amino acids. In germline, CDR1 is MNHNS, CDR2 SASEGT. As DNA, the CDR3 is TGTGCCAGCAGAACCACAGGGGTGAGGGAGACCCAGTACTTC. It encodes CASRTTGVRETQYF.

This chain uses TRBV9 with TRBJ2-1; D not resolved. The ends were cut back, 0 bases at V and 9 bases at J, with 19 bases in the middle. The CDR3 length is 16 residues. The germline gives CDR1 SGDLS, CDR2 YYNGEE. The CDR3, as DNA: TGTGCCAGCAGCGTAGCAGCCTCCTGGGCCGACGGTGAGCAGTTCTTC. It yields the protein CASSVAASWADGEQFF.

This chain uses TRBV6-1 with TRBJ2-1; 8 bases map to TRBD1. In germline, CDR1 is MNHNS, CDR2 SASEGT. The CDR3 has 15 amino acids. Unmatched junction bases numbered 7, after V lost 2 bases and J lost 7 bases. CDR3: CASSERTGRMNEQFF. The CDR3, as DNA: TGTGCCAGCAGTGAACGGACAGGGAGGATGAATGAGCAGTTCTTC.

The CDR3 DNA follows: TGCAGCGTTGAGAACGTGGTAGGGGTGGGCACTGAAGCTTTCTTT. Translation gives CSVENVVGVGTEAFF. The V and J genes are TRBV29-1 and TRBJ1-1, with a possible D match to TRBD1 (5 bases). Germline V lookup: CDR1 SQVTM, CDR2 ANQGSEA. V lost 3 bases to trimming and J lost 4 bases, with 18 bases between them. This CDR3 spans 15 amino acids.

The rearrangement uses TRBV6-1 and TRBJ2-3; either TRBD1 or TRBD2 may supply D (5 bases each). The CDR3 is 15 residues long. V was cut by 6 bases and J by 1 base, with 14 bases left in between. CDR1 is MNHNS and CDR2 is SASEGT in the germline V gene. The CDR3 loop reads CASRSRDGRTDTQYF. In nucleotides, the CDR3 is TGTGCCAGCAGGAGTCGGGACGGTCGCACAGATACGCAGTATTTT.

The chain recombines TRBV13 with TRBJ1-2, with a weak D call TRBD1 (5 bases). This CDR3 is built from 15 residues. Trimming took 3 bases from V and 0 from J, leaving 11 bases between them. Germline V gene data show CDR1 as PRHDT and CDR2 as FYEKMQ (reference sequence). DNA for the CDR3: TGTGCCAGCAGCTTTGCAACAGGATCTAACTATGGCTACACCTTC. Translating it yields CASSFATGSNYGYTF.

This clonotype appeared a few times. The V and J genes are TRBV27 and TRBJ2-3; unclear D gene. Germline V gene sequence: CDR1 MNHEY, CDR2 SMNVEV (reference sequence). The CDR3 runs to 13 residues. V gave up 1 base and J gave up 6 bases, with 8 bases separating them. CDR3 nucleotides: TGTGCCAGCAGTTTATGGGAACAGGATACGCAGTATTTT. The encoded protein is CASSLWEQDTQYF.